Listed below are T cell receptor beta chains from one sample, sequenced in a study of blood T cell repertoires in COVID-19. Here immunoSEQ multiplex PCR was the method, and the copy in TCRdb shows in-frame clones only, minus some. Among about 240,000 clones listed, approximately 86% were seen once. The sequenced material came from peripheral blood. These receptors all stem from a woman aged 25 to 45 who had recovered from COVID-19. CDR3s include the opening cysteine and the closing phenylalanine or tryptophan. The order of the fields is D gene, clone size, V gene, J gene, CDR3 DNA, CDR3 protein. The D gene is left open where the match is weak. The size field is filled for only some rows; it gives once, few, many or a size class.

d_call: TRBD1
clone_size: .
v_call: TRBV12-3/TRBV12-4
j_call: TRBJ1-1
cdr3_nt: TGTGCCAGCAGTCTTGGACAGGGGAATGAAGCTTTCTTT
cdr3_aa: CASSLGQGNEAFF

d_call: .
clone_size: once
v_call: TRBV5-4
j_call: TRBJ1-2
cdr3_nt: TGTGCCAGCAGTCCCGGGAGAGGGTATGGCTACACCTTC
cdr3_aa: CASSPGRGYGYTF

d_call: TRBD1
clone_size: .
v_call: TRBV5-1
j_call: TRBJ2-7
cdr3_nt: TGCGCCAGCAGCACTACAGGGGAGTATGGCGAGCAGTACTTC
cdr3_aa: CASSTTGEYGEQYF

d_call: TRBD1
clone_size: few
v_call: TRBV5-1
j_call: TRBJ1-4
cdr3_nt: TGCGCCAGCAGCTCGGGACAGGGGAATGAAAAACTGTTTTTT
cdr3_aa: CASSSGQGNEKLFF

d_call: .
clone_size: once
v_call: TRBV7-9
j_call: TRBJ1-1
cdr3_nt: TGTGCCAGCAGCGCAGGGCGGGCTTTCTTT
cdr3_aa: CASSAGRAFF

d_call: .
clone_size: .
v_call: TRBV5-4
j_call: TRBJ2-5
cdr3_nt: TGTGCCAGCAACTCCAGGGGAGGGGAGACCCAGTACTTC
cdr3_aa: CASNSRGGETQYF

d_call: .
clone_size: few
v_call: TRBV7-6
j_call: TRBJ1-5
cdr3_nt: TGTGCCAGCAGCTTCGAGTGGTGGGGGCGCCGAAATCAGCCCCAGCATTTT
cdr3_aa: CASSFEWWGRRNQPQHF

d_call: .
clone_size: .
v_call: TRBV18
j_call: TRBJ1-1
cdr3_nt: TGTGCCAGCTCACCGAGGCTACAAAACCAGAAGGCTTTCTTT
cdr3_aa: CASSPRLQNQKAFF

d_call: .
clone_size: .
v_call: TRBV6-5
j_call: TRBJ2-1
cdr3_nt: TGTGCCAGCAGTTATTGGAGAAACAATGAGCAGTTCTTC
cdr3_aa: CASSYWRNNEQFF

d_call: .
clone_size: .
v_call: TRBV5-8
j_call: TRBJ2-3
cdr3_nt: TGTGCCAGCAGCTTGGATAGCTCCACAGATACGCAGTATTTT
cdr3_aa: CASSLDSSTDTQYF

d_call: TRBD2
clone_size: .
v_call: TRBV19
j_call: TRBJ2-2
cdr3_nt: TGTGCCAGTAGTACACCCAGGGGACTAGCGGGGGGAACCGGGGAGCTGTTTTTT
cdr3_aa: CASSTPRGLAGGTGELFF

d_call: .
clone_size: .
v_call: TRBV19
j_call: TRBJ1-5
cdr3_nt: TGTGCCAGTAGTATCTTCGGGAATAGCAATCAGCCCCAGCATTTT
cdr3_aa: CASSIFGNSNQPQHF

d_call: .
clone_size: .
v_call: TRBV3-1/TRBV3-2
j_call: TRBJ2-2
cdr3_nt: TGTGCCAGCAGCCAAGCCCCAGGTGGGAACACCGGGGAGCTGTTTTTT
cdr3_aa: CASSQAPGGNTGELFF

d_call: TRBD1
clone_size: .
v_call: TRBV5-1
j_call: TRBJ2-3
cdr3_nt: TGCGCCAGCAGCTTGGTACAGGGGATAGATACGCAGTATTTT
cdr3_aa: CASSLVQGIDTQYF

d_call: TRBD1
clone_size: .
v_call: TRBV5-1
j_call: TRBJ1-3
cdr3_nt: TGCGCCAGCAGCTTGGGGGGGACAGGCTCTGGAAACACCATATATTTT
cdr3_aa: CASSLGGTGSGNTIYF

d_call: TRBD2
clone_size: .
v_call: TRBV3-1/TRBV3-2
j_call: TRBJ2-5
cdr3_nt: TGTGCCAGCAGCCTTCGACTAGCGGGGGGGCGGGAGACCCAGTACTTC
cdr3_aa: CASSLRLAGGRETQYF

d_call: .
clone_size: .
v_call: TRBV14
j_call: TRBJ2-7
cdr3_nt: TGTGCCAGCAGCCCCCTCAGGGACTCCTACGAGCAGTACTTC
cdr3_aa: CASSPLRDSYEQYF

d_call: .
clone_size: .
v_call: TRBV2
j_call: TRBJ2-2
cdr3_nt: TGTGCCAGCAGTCCGAGGGACTCAAGGGGCACCGGGGAGCTGTTTTTT
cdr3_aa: CASSPRDSRGTGELFF

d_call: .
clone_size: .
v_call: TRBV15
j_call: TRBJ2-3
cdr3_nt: TGTGCCACCAGCAGAGGTGTTTCTAGCACAGATACGCAGTATTTT
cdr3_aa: CATSRGVSSTDTQYF

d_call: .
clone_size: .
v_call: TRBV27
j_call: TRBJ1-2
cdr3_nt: TGTGCCAGTAGGACAGAGGTCGATGGCTACACCTTC
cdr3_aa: CASRTEVDGYTF

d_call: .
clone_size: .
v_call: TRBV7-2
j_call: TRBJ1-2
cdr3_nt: TGTGCCAGCAGCTTAGGAGGCGGGGGCCTTGGCTACACCTTC
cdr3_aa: CASSLGGGGLGYTF

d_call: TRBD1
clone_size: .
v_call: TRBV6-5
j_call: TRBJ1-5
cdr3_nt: TGTGCCAGCAGCCCGACAGGGGTTAGTAATCAGCCCCAGCATTTT
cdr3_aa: CASSPTGVSNQPQHF

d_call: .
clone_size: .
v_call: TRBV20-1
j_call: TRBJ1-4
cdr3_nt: TGCAGTGCTAGTATCAGGGGTAACGAAAAACTGTTTTTT
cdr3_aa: CSASIRGNEKLFF

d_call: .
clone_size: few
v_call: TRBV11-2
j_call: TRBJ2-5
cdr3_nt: TGTGCCAGCAGCTTAATCGGGGTAGCTCGCGACGAGACCCAGTACTTC
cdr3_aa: CASSLIGVARDETQYF

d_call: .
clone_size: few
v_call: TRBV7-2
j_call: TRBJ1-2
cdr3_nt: TGTGCCAGCAGCCCAGGGGTCGGTGGCTACACCTTC
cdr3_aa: CASSPGVGGYTF

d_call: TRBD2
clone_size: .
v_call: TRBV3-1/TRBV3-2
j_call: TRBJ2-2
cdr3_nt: TGTGCCAGCAGCCCGGTCGGGGCGGGGGTTACCGGGGAGCTGTTTTTT
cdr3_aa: CASSPVGAGVTGELFF

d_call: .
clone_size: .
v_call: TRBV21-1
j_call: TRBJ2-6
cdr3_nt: TGTGCCAGCAGCAAGTGTGGGAGGGACAGGTGCTTCTCTGGGGCCAACGTCCTGACTTTC
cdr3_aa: CASSKCGRDRCFSGANVLTF